Presented here are 22 T cell receptor beta chains from one specimen sequenced in a study of T cell responses to AZD1222 COVID-19 vaccine (dated by TCRdb to the early 2020s). This specimen's time point label, per the study, means: about 28 days (+/-7) after the second vaccine dose. Libraries came from the immunoSEQ multiplex PCR assay. Imported from immuneACCESS, the table was reduced by TCRdb to in-frame sequences with V and J called. These copies leave out some clones; in studies compared against another copy, an unresolved V gene accounts for under half, and the cause of the remainder is not known. The sample has fewer than 200,000 clones on record, around 94% of them singletons. Of the sample, 1.6% falls within the top ten clones. Sample: peripheral blood, taken 28 days after the second AZD1222 dose. The origin of the receptors is an adult who received the AZD1222 COVID-19 vaccine.

The chain combines TRBV4-2 with TRBJ1-2; possible D gene TRBD1, 5 bases. The CDR3 runs 17 residues. V was cut by 3 bases and J by 8 bases, with 25 bases left in between. CDR1 is LGHNA and CDR2 is YNFKEQ in the germline V gene. CDR3 nucleotide sequence: TGTGCCAGCAGCCACCAAACCACAACCGGGGGGATCGGGGGCTACACCTTC. This translates into CASSHQTTTGGIGGYTF.

The genes are TRBV7-2 and TRBJ1-5; D gene uncertain. The CDR3 has 15 residues. Germline assignment: CDR1 SGHTA and CDR2 FQGNSA. V lost 2 bases and J lost 0, with 8 bases in between. The CDR3 reads CASSLTGNSNQPQHF. Here the CDR3 DNA reads TGTGCCAGCAGCTTAACCGGTAATAGCAATCAGCCCCAGCATTTT.

The chain joins TRBV2 to TRBJ2-2; a weak D match, TRBD2 (7 bases). This CDR3 region has 15 residues. V lost 6 bases to trimming and J lost 0 bases, with 11 bases between them. Per germline, CDR1 SNHLY and CDR2 FYNNEI. The CDR3 sequence: CASSGEGANTGELFF. As DNA, the CDR3 is TGTGCCAGCAGCGGGGAGGGGGCGAACACCGGGGAGCTGTTTTTT.

This clone was picked up a small number of times. V and J are TRBV11-3 and TRBJ1-2; a possible D gene is TRBD1 (5 bases). Germline V gene data show CDR1 as SGHNT and CDR2 as YENEEA. The germline V and J ends were trimmed by 3 bases and 7 bases, with 12 bases remaining between them. The CDR3 extends over 13 amino acids. The CDR3 region is CASSFRGISGYTF. CDR3 DNA: TGTGCCAGCAGCTTTAGGGGCATCTCTGGCTACACCTTC.

The rearrangement links TRBV27 to TRBJ1-3; D is undetermined. Trimming took 0 bases from V and 1 from J, leaving 7 bases between them. The CDR3 spans 15 residues. CDR1 and CDR2 from the germline V gene are MNHEY and SMNVEV (reference sequence). The CDR3 is CASSLSGFSGNTIYF. Here the CDR3 DNA reads TGTGCCAGCAGTTTATCTGGGTTTTCTGGAAACACCATATATTTT.

This clone has only one observation. The CDR3 loop reads CASSQGGRTEAFF. For the CDR3, the DNA is TGTGCCAGCAGCCAGGGAGGAAGAACTGAAGCTTTCTTT. V is TRBV3-1 (or the pseudogene TRBV3-2) and J is TRBJ1-1; D gene unclear. The germline gives CDR1 LGHDT, CDR2 YNNKEL (reference sequence). V was cut by 3 bases and J by 5 bases, with 10 bases left in between. This CDR3 is 13 amino acids long.

The chain carries TRBV4-3 and TRBJ1-1; weak D call: TRBD1 (5 bases). Germline assignment: CDR1 LGHNA and CDR2 YSLEER. Deletions cut 0 bases from V and 4 bases from J, with 12 bases between. CDR3 size: 15 residues. The CDR3 loop reads CASSQDLGGGTEAFF. The CDR3 region has the DNA TGCGCCAGCAGCCAAGATCTTGGGGGAGGCACTGAAGCTTTCTTT.

This sequence joins TRBV29-1 and TRBJ2-5; 12 positions match TRBD1. The CDR3 is made up of 14 amino acids. The trim removed 6 bases at V and 4 bases at J, leaving 6 bases unmatched. Germline V gives CDR1 SQVTM, CDR2 ANQGSEA. DNA for the CDR3: TGCAGCGTGATGGGACAGGGGGCAAGAGAGACCCAGTACTTC. It is translated as CSVMGQGARETQYF.

V gene TRBV5-1 combines with J gene TRBJ1-4; tentative D call: TRBD1 (5 bases). V lost 0 bases and J 4 bases, leaving 7 bases between the germline ends. The V gene's germline CDR1 is SGHRS and CDR2 YFSETQ. This CDR3 comprises 14 residues. Here the CDR3 reads CASSLGQHNEKLFF. CDR3 DNA: TGCGCCAGCAGCTTGGGACAGCATAATGAAAAACTGTTTTTT.

This rearrangement joins TRBV11-2 to TRBJ2-3; the D gene is possibly TRBD2 (6 bases). V lost 0 bases and J lost 4, with 17 bases in between. CDR3 size: 17 residues. CDR1 SGHAT and CDR2 FQNNGV come from the germline V gene. DNA for the CDR3: TGTGCCAGCAGCTTAGATCGCGGGGCTTCCCTTGCAGATACGCAGTATTTT. The encoded protein is CASSLDRGASLADTQYF. Combining the CDR3 with reference TRBV11-2 and TRBJ2-3 gives the whole variable domain EAGVAQSPRYKIIEKRQSVAFWCNPISGHATLYWYQQILGQGPKLLIQFQNNGVVDDSQLPKDRFSAERLKGVDSTLKIQPAKLEDSAVYLCASSLDRGASLADTQYFGPGTRLTVL.

V is TRBV6-5 and J is TRBJ2-7; 7 positions match TRBD1. Trimming took 7 bases from V and 2 from J; bases not matched to a gene: 5. Germline V gene lookup returns CDR1 MNHEY and CDR2 SVGAGI. The length of the CDR3 is 13 residues. This CDR3 is CASIGTVPYEQYF. Written as DNA, the CDR3 is TGTGCCAGCATAGGGACAGTCCCCTACGAGCAGTACTTC.

This clone was seen just once. This chain joins TRBV5-6 and TRBJ1-1; D unresolved. V was cut by 1 base and J by 4 bases, with 11 bases left in between. The CDR3 spans 14 residues. The V gene's germline CDR1 is SGHDT and CDR2 YYEEEE. CDR3 protein: CASSLWGTGTEAFF. The DNA of the CDR3 is TGTGCCAGCAGCTTGTGGGGAACGGGCACTGAAGCTTTCTTT.

V usage is TRBV19 and J usage is TRBJ1-2; 9 nucleotides match TRBD1. Germline assignment: CDR1 LNHDA and CDR2 SQIVND (reference sequence). V lost 5 bases to trimming and J lost 3 bases; unmatched junction nucleotides: 10. The CDR3 sequence is 16 residues long. Written as DNA, the CDR3 is TGTGCCAGTAGTGCTCCTTACAGGGGGCAAGACTATGGCTACACCTTC. This translates into CASSAPYRGQDYGYTF.

The rearrangement links TRBV7-2 to TRBJ1-2; D remains ambiguous. The CDR3 totals 16 residues. Germline values: CDR1 SGHTA, CDR2 FQGNSA. The ends were cut back, 3 bases at V and 4 bases at J, with 18 bases in the middle. The CDR3 spells CASSFFLSNSLYGYTF. The CDR3 DNA reads TGTGCCAGCAGCTTTTTCCTGTCTAATTCACTCTATGGCTACACCTTC.

The rearrangement joins TRBV4-1 to TRBJ2-7; D gene unclear. This CDR3 spans 13 amino acids. V was trimmed by 1 base and J by 1 base, leaving 5 bases between them. Per germline, CDR1 MGHRA and CDR2 YSYEKL. CDR3: CASSQVVSYEQYF. The CDR3 DNA reads as TGCGCCAGCAGCCAAGTCGTTTCCTACGAGCAGTACTTC.

The chain recombines TRBV3-1 (or the pseudogene TRBV3-2) with TRBJ1-2; 9 nucleotides agree with TRBD1. This CDR3 is 15 amino acids long. V was pared by 0 bases and J by 2 bases, with 1 base of the junction left unmatched. Per germline, CDR1 LGHDT and CDR2 YNNKEL (reference sequence). The CDR3 DNA reads as TGTGCCAGCAGCCAAGAAGACAGGGGGAACTATGGCTACACCTTC. Its translation is CASSQEDRGNYGYTF.

This CDR3 reads CASSQVPGSPLHF. The DNA for the CDR3 is TGTGCCAGCAGCCAAGTCCCGGGGTCTCCCCTCCACTTT. The chain couples TRBV14 to TRBJ1-6; no reliable D call. Trimming shortened V by 1 base and J by 13 bases, and 11 bases separated the two germline ends. The CDR3 spans 13 residues. Germline assignment: CDR1 SGHDN and CDR2 FVKESK.

The chain recombines TRBV27 with TRBJ2-7; possible D gene TRBD2, 6 bases. Germline CDR1 and CDR2: MNHEY and SMNVEV (reference sequence). The CDR3 has 13 amino acids. Trimming took 1 base from V and 7 from J, leaving 11 bases between them. CDR3: CASSLLEGGEQYF. The CDR3 nucleotides read TGTGCCAGCAGTTTATTGGAGGGTGGGGAGCAGTACTTC.

This clone was detected only once. V is TRBV7-3 and J is TRBJ2-7; D perhaps matches TRBD1 (6 bases). Germline-derived CDR1 and CDR2 are SGHTA and FQGTGA. This CDR3 has 12 residues. Trimming removed 8 bases at V and 7 bases at J, with 15 bases between. The CDR3 reads CASSLPQGEQYF. The CDR3 DNA reads TGTGCCAGCTCCCTCCCCCAGGGGGAGCAGTACTTC. Together with reference TRBV7-3 and TRBJ2-7, the CDR3 gives the full variable domain: GAGVSQTPSNKVTEKGKYVELRCDPISGHTALYWYRQSLGQGPEFLIYFQGTGAADDSGLPNDRFFAVRPEGSVSTLKIQRTERGDSAVYLCASSLPQGEQYFGPGTRLTVT.

The gene calls are TRBV20-1 and TRBJ1-2; the match to TRBD1 covers 7 bases. V lost 3 bases to trimming and J lost 5 bases; unmatched junction nucleotides: 6. The CDR3 consists of 13 residues. Germline CDR1 DFQATT, CDR2 SNEGSKA (reference sequence). The CDR3 loop is CSASPGTEYGYTF. In nucleotides, the CDR3 is TGCAGTGCTAGTCCCGGGACAGAGTATGGCTACACCTTC.

The V and J genes are TRBV7-9 and TRBJ1-2; D unresolved. The CDR3 sequence is 12 residues long. CDR1 is SEHNR and CDR2 is FQNEAQ in the germline V gene (reference sequence). The CDR3 protein is CAGSGGRVGYTF. The DNA for the CDR3 is TGTGCAGGCAGCGGTGGGAGGGTTGGCTACACCTTC.

The CDR3 DNA follows: TGTGCCAGCAGCTTAGACGGCTATGGCTACACCTTC. Protein product: CASSLDGYGYTF. The chain joins TRBV7-2 to TRBJ1-2; D uncertain. This CDR3 region has 12 residues. The V and J ends lost 1 base and 4 bases respectively, with 4 bases between them. Germline V lookup: CDR1 SGHTA, CDR2 FQGNSA.